The clone carrying this T cell receptor beta chain was recorded once. The CDR3 runs to 17 residues. Between the trimmed V and J ends, which lost 6 bases and 7 bases, there was a span of 22 bases. Looked up from germline, CDR1 is MNHEY and CDR2 is SMNVEV (reference sequence). This specimen belongs to a study of blood T cell repertoires in COVID-19. Per the study methods: From reference gene primer amplification, estimates of nucleated cell counts were derived. The table came from immunoSEQ multiplex PCR; TCRdb's copy has only in-frame clones and leaves some out. V and J calls and clone size are as listed in that table; D and trimming were resolved from the DNA. The table has approximately 330,000 clones, 87% seen once.

Sequenced input: peripheral blood. The chain is built from TRBV27 and TRBJ1-6; D might be TRBD1 (6 bases). This clonotype was obtained from a man in his thirties or forties with COVID-19, enrolled during active disease. In DNA, the CDR3 is TGTGCCAGCAGCTATAGGGGCAGGGGCTCGGACAATTCACCCCTCCACTTT. Protein product: CASSYRGRGSDNSPLHF.